The 21 T cell receptor beta chains below all came from one sample that was sequenced in a study of neurological immune-mediated disorders. TCRdb called the 5' RACE reads again in MiXCR, with one record for every CDR3 protein. Of some 56,000 distinct CDR3 sequences listed, 3% to 4% are singletons. Input material: PBMCs. These receptors were taken from a man in his sixties with multiple sclerosis.

This chain links TRBV12-3 or TRBV12-4 with TRBJ1-1; no clear D gene. Trimming left V 6 bases short and J 4 bases short, with 9 bases between. This CDR3 spans 12 amino acids. CDR3 amino acids: CASRGKGTEAFF. The CDR3 nucleotides read TGTGCCAGCAGGGGTAAAGGCACTGAAGCTTTCTTT.

This clonotype has at least ten counts. The chain is built from TRBV5-1 and TRBJ2-5; D remains unclear. From germline, CDR1 is SGHRS and CDR2 YFSETQ. V lost 3 bases and J lost 2, with 5 bases in between. CDR3 length: 12 residues. CDR3 DNA: TGCGCCAGCAGCTCGGGTCAAGAGACCCAGTACTTC. Translated, it gives CASSSGQETQYF.

This clonotype was counted at least ten times. This chain links TRBV5-6 with TRBJ2-5; D call uncertain. The CDR3 length is 13 residues. Germline CDR1 is SGHDT and CDR2 is YYEEEE. V lost 2 bases, J lost 2 bases, and 7 bases lay in between. The CDR3 region is CASSFISQETQYF. The CDR3 region has the DNA TGTGCCAGCAGCTTTATCAGTCAAGAGACCCAGTACTTC.

This clonotype was found many times. J is TRBJ2-2 and V is TRBV4-1, with a tentative D call TRBD2 (6 bases). With 6 bases removed from V and 4 bases from J, the gap between germline ends came to 15 bases. Germline V gene data show CDR1 as MGHRA and CDR2 as YSYEKL. The CDR3 has 15 residues. CDR3 amino acids: CASSSEGRSTGELFF. The CDR3, as DNA: TGCGCCAGCAGTTCGGAGGGACGGTCCACCGGGGAGCTGTTTTTT.

This clonotype was found many times. The chain combines TRBV5-1 with TRBJ2-3; perhaps TRBD1 as D (5 bases). CDR1 is SGHRS and CDR2 is YFSETQ in the germline V gene. The V end lost 5 bases, the J end lost 4 bases, and 8 bases lay between the germline ends. The CDR3 is 12 residues long. The CDR3 DNA is TGCGCCAGCAGAGAAGGGGCAGATACGCAGTATTTT. Its protein product is CASREGADTQYF.

This clonotype was found a few times. The genes are TRBV28 and TRBJ2-5; D may be TRBD1 (6 bases). Per germline, CDR1 MDHEN and CDR2 SYDVKM. The CDR3 totals 11 residues. Trimming removed 3 bases from V and 7 bases from J, with 6 bases in between. The CDR3 region has the DNA TGTGCCAGCAGTTTCAGGGGGACCCAGTACTTC. This sequence encodes CASSFRGTQYF.

This clonotype was detected many times. The rearrangement joins TRBV7-8 to TRBJ2-3; no definite D call. Germline V gives CDR1 SGHVS, CDR2 FQNEAQ. V was clipped by 3 bases and J by 7 bases, with 11 bases between them. The CDR3 has 13 amino acids. CDR3: CASSFPLGNTQYF. The CDR3 bases are TGTGCCAGCAGCTTCCCGTTGGGTAATACGCAGTATTTT. Full variable domain (rest looked up from reference TRBV7-8 and TRBJ2-3): GAGVSQSPRYKVAKRGQDVALRCDPISGHVSLFWYQQALGQGPEFLTYFQNEAQLDKSGLPSDRFFAERPEGSVSTLKIQRTQQEDSAVYLCASSFPLGNTQYFGPGTRLTVL.

Many counts were recorded for this clonotype. This chain uses TRBV20-1 with TRBJ1-5; tentative D call: TRBD1 (5 bases). V was trimmed by 1 base and J by 4 bases, leaving 8 bases between them. The germline V gene has CDR1 DFQATT and CDR2 SNEGSKA (reference sequence). CDR3 length equals 13 residues. The CDR3 DNA reads TGCAGTGCTAGAGTGCCAGGGAATCAGCCCCAGCATTTT. As protein: CSARVPGNQPQHF.

This chain links TRBV19 with TRBJ2-2, with a tentative D call TRBD2 (5 bases). The CDR3 is 16 residues long. Germline V lookup: CDR1 LNHDA, CDR2 SQIVND (reference sequence). Trimming removed 5 bases at V and 7 bases at J, with 20 bases between. Here the CDR3 reads CASSLLPKPGSGELFF. In DNA form, the CDR3 reads TGTGCCAGTAGTCTACTGCCGAAGCCTGGGAGCGGGGAGCTGTTTTTT.

This clonotype has a count of ten or more. This chain connects TRBV11-2 to TRBJ1-2; D might be TRBD1 (5 bases). CDR3 length: 13 residues. Trimming pared 3 bases from V and 3 bases from J, leaving 8 bases between. CDR1 and CDR2 (germline): SGHAT, FQNNGV. CDR3 nucleotides: TGTGCCAGCAGCTTTGGGGGGGACTATGGCTACACCTTC. Protein sequence: CASSFGGDYGYTF.

This clonotype was counted at least ten times. This rearrangement joins TRBV20-1 to TRBJ1-2; D possibly corresponds to TRBD1 (6 bases). V lost 3 bases and J lost 7, with 12 bases in between. The CDR3 is made up of 12 amino acids. Germline V gene lookup returns CDR1 DFQATT and CDR2 SNEGSKA (reference sequence). The CDR3 DNA sequence: TGCAGTGCTAGGCTAACAGGGCCTGGCTACACCTTC. Translated: CSARLTGPGYTF.

At least ten counts were recorded for this clonotype. This sequence joins TRBV5-1 and TRBJ2-2; D remains unclear. V lost 5 bases to trimming and J lost 1 base, with 9 bases between them. Per the germline V gene, CDR1 is SGHRS and CDR2 is YFSETQ. CDR3 length equals 14 residues. CDR3 nucleotide sequence: TGCGCCAGCAGGGGGTTGAGGAACACCGGGGAGCTGTTTTTT. Amino acid sequence: CASRGLRNTGELFF.

This clonotype has ten or more counts. V usage is TRBV28 and J usage is TRBJ1-2; 8 bases fit TRBD1. The germline V gene encodes CDR1 MDHEN and CDR2 SYDVKM. This CDR3 contains 17 residues. The ends lost 5 bases at V and 6 bases at J; junction bases unmatched: 17. The CDR3: CASSLLGRGPILDGYTF. The DNA of the CDR3 is TGTGCCAGCAGTCTCCTGGGCAGGGGGCCCATATTGGATGGCTACACCTTC.

This clonotype was seen a handful of times. The CDR3 DNA reads as TGCGCCAGCAGCGGGGACAGGGGAGAGAGCTACACCTTC. Translation: CASSGDRGESYTF. The V gene is TRBV5-1, the J gene TRBJ1-2, with 10 bases lining up with TRBD1. The CDR3 sequence is 13 residues long. The V segment lost 4 bases and the J segment 9 bases; nucleotides outside the gene matches: 6. Germline V gives CDR1 SGHRS, CDR2 YFSETQ.

The sample holds a few counts of this clonotype. At one boundary the junction diverges from the germline segment, which might be a read error. V gene TRBV20-1 combines with J gene TRBJ2-3, with 7 nucleotides matching TRBD1. The CDR3 is made up of 14 amino acids. CDR1 and CDR2 from the germline V gene are DFQATT and SNEGSKA (reference sequence). This CDR3 is CSARSGGSTATQYF. Here the CDR3 DNA reads TGCAGTGCGAGATCAGGGGGAAGTACAGCTACGCAGTATTTT.

The genes are TRBV7-2 and TRBJ2-7; TRBD1 agrees at 7 bases. From germline, CDR1 is SGHTA and CDR2 FQGNSA. After removal of 5 bases from V and 2 bases from J, the junction contained 9 bases not matched to a gene. This CDR3 contains 15 residues. The CDR3 DNA reads as TGTGCCAGCAGCATCACCGGGACAGACACCTACGAGCAGTACTTC. Its translation is CASSITGTDTYEQYF.

This clonotype was observed at least ten times. The chain links TRBV20-1 to TRBJ1-1; 9 positions agree with TRBD1. V was clipped by 1 base and J by 6 bases; unmatched bases: 9. The CDR3 runs 15 residues. The germline V gene encodes CDR1 DFQATT and CDR2 SNEGSKA (reference sequence). CDR3 loop: CSARVFPGQGAEAFF. The CDR3 DNA reads as TGCAGTGCTAGAGTTTTTCCGGGACAGGGCGCTGAAGCTTTCTTT.

This clonotype was picked up many times. The rearrangement links TRBV7-6 to TRBJ1-3; D may be TRBD1 (6 bases). The CDR3 is 11 residues long. From germline, CDR1 is SGHVS and CDR2 FNYEAQ. CDR3 DNA: TGTGGCTGGGGGCAGCAAAACACCATATATTTT. This encodes CGWGQQNTIYF.

This clonotype was seen at least ten times. The chain links TRBV12-3 or TRBV12-4 to TRBJ1-5, with no clear D. Trimming removed 4 bases from V and 4 bases from J, with 8 bases in between. The CDR3 contains 13 residues. In nucleotides, the CDR3 is TGTGCCAGCAGTTCTGGGAGTAATCAGCCCCAGCATTTT. The encoded protein is CASSSGSNQPQHF.

Ten or more counts support this clonotype. The V and J genes are TRBV12-3 or TRBV12-4 and TRBJ1-4; maybe TRBD1 (5 bases). The CDR3 runs to 16 residues. Trimming took 5 bases from V and 5 from J, leaving 18 bases between them. The CDR3 region has the DNA TGTGCCAGCAGTAAACCCACCCGGGGCCGGAATGAAAAACTGTTTTTT. This sequence encodes CASSKPTRGRNEKLFF.

This clonotype was recorded a few times. The V and J genes are TRBV7-9 and TRBJ2-1; 8 bases fit TRBD2. This CDR3 has 17 amino acids. V was clipped by 0 bases and J by 10 bases; unmatched bases: 14. Per germline, CDR1 SEHNR and CDR2 FQNEAQ (reference sequence). The CDR3 region has the DNA TGTGCCAGCAGCTTAGCTGGGACTAGGAGACCCGCCTGGGAGCAGTTCTTC. This translates into CASSLAGTRRPAWEQFF.